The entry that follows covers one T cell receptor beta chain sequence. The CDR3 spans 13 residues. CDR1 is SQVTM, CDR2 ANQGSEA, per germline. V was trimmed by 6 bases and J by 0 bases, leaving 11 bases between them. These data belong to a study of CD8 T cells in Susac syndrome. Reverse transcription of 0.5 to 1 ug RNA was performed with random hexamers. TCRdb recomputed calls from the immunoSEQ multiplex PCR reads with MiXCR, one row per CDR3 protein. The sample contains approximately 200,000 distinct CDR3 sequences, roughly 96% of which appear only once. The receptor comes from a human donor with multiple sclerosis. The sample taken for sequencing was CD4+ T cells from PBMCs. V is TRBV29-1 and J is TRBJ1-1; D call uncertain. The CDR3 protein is CSVVRTLNTEAFF. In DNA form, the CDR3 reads TGCAGCGTCGTGAGGACGTTGAACACTGAAGCTTTCTTT.